This TCR beta chain originates from a study of T cell responses to AZD1222 COVID-19 vaccine. Looking at the study overall: Second-dose timings of about 4 or about 12 weeks were pooled. The study's findings and limits: Females made up more of the donors, who were largely white British, and clonal diversity may have come out too low. Every sample of the repertoires postdated the peak T cell response.

The CDR3 has 15 amino acids. V lost 4 bases and J lost 5, with 15 bases in between. CDR1 and CDR2 from the germline V gene are LGHNA and YNFKEQ. Comments on this clone: Its target is not known.

The repertoire was sequenced with immunoSEQ multiplex PCR; TCRdb's copy has only in-frame clones and lacks some. Of about 150,000 clones in the sample, around nine tenths are singletons; the top ten hold around 1.4%. The chain combines TRBV4-2 with TRBJ1-5; D possibly corresponds to TRBD1 (6 bases). The material was peripheral blood, obtained on day 0 of AZD1222 vaccination. This TCR was recovered from an adult in good health. CDR3 sequence reads: CASSLEGRGDQPQHF. CDR3 bases: TGTGCCAGCAGCCTCGAGGGCAGGGGTGATCAGCCCCAGCATTTT.